Below, 18 T cell receptor beta chains from the same sample are listed, as sequenced in a study of cytomegalovirus exposure and HLA in healthy donors. Assay: immunoSEQ multiplex PCR; the TCRdb copy retains only in-frame clones and omits some. The table includes around 150,000 clones, around nine tenths detected once. Source material: PBMCs. The receptors here all came from a young man in good health and CMV-seronegative.

J is TRBJ2-7 and V is TRBV13; TRBD2 aligns across 8 bases. Per the germline V gene, CDR1 is PRHDT and CDR2 is FYEKMQ (reference sequence). J gave up 6 bases and V 1 base, and 8 bases lay outside the gene matches. The CDR3 has 15 amino acids. CDR3 region: CASSLEPAGDLEQYF. For the CDR3, the DNA is TGTGCCAGCAGCTTAGAGCCAGCGGGAGACCTCGAGCAGTACTTC.

This chain uses TRBV20-1 with TRBJ2-3; the D is unclear. The germline V and J ends were trimmed by 6 bases and 2 bases, with 6 bases remaining between them. The CDR3 has 11 amino acids. Germline assignment: CDR1 DFQATT and CDR2 SNEGSKA (reference sequence). The CDR3, as DNA: TGCAGTGCCCAGGACACAGATACGCAGTATTTT. This translates into CSAQDTDTQYF.

The rearrangement uses TRBV4-3 and TRBJ2-1; TRBD2 matches at 14 bases. Germline V gene data show CDR1 as LGHNA and CDR2 as YSLEER. V lost 4 bases, J lost 6 bases, and 2 bases stayed unmatched. This CDR3 spans 15 amino acids. In DNA form, the CDR3 reads TGCGCCAGCAGCCCGGGACTAGCGGGAGCCAATGAGCAGTTCTTC. Amino acids: CASSPGLAGANEQFF.

As DNA, the CDR3 is TGTGCCAGCAGCTTTAGATTGAGCGGGGGGTTATCCTACGAGCAGTACGTC. The encoded protein is CASSFRLSGGLSYEQYV. The chain combines TRBV5-6 with TRBJ2-7; TRBD2 aligns across 9 bases. Germline V gives CDR1 SGHDT, CDR2 YYEEEE. The J segment lost 1 base and the V segment lost 2 bases, leaving 10 bases of the junction unmatched. This CDR3 is built from 17 residues.

The chain uses TRBV10-3 and TRBJ2-1; weak D call: TRBD2 (5 bases). From germline, CDR1 is ENHRY and CDR2 SYGVKD. The germline V and J ends were trimmed by 4 bases and 6 bases, with 10 bases remaining between them. This CDR3 has 13 residues. The CDR3 protein is CAISGEEGNEQFF. Written as DNA, the CDR3 is TGTGCCATCAGTGGGGAAGAGGGCAATGAGCAGTTCTTC.

The rearrangement joins TRBV25-1 to TRBJ2-5; TRBD2 is a possible D gene (7 bases). CDR3 size: 13 residues. The V and J ends lost 6 bases and 5 bases respectively, with 13 bases between them. The germline CDR1 and CDR2 sequences are MGHDK and SYGVNS. The CDR3 is CASRTGGLETQYF. As DNA, the CDR3 is TGTGCCAGCAGGACCGGGGGGCTGGAGACCCAGTACTTC.

This clone appeared once. The chain uses TRBV9 and TRBJ2-3; 10 positions agree with TRBD2. CDR3 length: 20 residues. The germline gives CDR1 SGDLS, CDR2 YYNGEE. Trimming cost V 0 bases and J 3 bases; bases outside gene matches: 16. CDR3 in DNA: TGTGCCAGCAGCGTAGAGATCGAGGGACTAGCGAGTGGAGGGACAGATACGCAGTATTTT. This gives the protein CASSVEIEGLASGGTDTQYF. Variable domain in full (rest from reference TRBV9 and TRBJ2-3): DSGVTQTPKHLITATGQRVTLRCSPRSGDLSVYWYQQSLDQGLQFLIQYYNGEERAKGNILERFSAQQFPDLHSELNLSSLELGDSALYFCASSVEIEGLASGGTDTQYFGPGTRLTVL.

The V call is TRBV9, the J call TRBJ2-7; D possibly corresponds to TRBD2 (7 bases). Germline CDR1 and CDR2: SGDLS and YYNGEE. The CDR3 has 16 residues. V was shortened by 4 bases and J by 5 bases, with 22 bases between the two germline ends. In DNA, the CDR3 is TGTGCCAGCAGCCCTAGAGGGGGGGCCGGTCCAAACGAGCAGTACTTC. Its protein product is CASSPRGGAGPNEQYF. The entire variable domain, with the rest obtained from reference TRBV9 and TRBJ2-7, is as follows: DSGVTQTPKHLITATGQRVTLRCSPRSGDLSVYWYQQSLDQGLQFLIQYYNGEERAKGNILERFSAQQFPDLHSELNLSSLELGDSALYFCASSPRGGAGPNEQYFGPGTRLTVT.

This chain uses TRBV7-6 with TRBJ2-1, with 8 bases that match TRBD2. Germline assignment: CDR1 SGHVS and CDR2 FNYEAQ. Germline trimming cut 1 base from V and 8 bases from J; bases unmatched to any gene: 7. This CDR3 comprises 15 residues. In DNA form, the CDR3 reads TGTGCCAGCAGCTTAGAAGCGGGAGAAGTCTATGAGCAGTTCTTC. Translated: CASSLEAGEVYEQFF.

This clone was seen more than once but under ten times. The genes are TRBV6-1 and TRBJ2-7, with 10 bases identical to TRBD1. Germline-derived CDR1 and CDR2 are MNHNS and SASEGT. The CDR3 sequence is 17 residues long. The V and J ends lost 0 bases and 2 bases, in that order; junction bases with no gene match: 7. Here the CDR3 DNA reads TGTGCCAGCAGTGAAGCTATCGCCGGGACAGGGGCCTACGAGCAGTACGTC. The encoded protein is CASSEAIAGTGAYEQYV.

The chain combines TRBV25-1 with TRBJ2-1; TRBD2 matches 9 bases. The V gene's germline CDR1 is MGHDK and CDR2 SYGVNS. The CDR3 consists of 15 residues. V was clipped by 4 bases and J by 9 bases; unmatched bases: 10. The CDR3 DNA reads TGTGCCAGCAGTGCGACAGCCGATAGCGGGAGTGAGCAGTTCTTC. It translates to CASSATADSGSEQFF.

The chain links TRBV7-9 to TRBJ2-6, with unresolved D. Germline V gene lookup returns CDR1 SEHNR and CDR2 FQNEAQ (reference sequence). V lost 4 bases, J lost 0 bases, and 4 bases lay in between. The CDR3 is 14 amino acids. The CDR3 sequence is CASSSRSGANVLTF. The CDR3 nucleotides are TGTGCCAGCAGCTCCCGCTCTGGGGCCAACGTCCTGACTTTC. Complete variable domain (other parts from reference TRBV7-9 and TRBJ2-6): DTGVSQNPRHKITKRGQNVTFRCDPISEHNRLYWYRQTLGQGPEFLTYFQNEAQLEKSRLLSDRFSAERPKGSFSTLEIQRTEQGDSAMYLCASSSRSGANVLTFGAGSRLTVL.

The genes are TRBV4-1 and TRBJ1-5; the match to TRBD1 covers 7 bases. This CDR3 has 15 residues. Unmatched junction bases numbered 5, after V lost 4 bases and J lost 2 bases. Per the germline V gene, CDR1 is MGHRA and CDR2 is YSYEKL. The CDR3 region has the DNA TGCGCCAGCAGCCTCTCCGGGACAGGCAATCAGCCCCAGCATTTT. Protein sequence: CASSLSGTGNQPQHF.

The V call is TRBV9, the J call TRBJ2-3, with D tentatively TRBD2 (5 bases). The germline V gene encodes CDR1 SGDLS and CDR2 YYNGEE. The germline V and J ends were trimmed by 5 bases and 0 bases, with 7 bases remaining between them. This CDR3 is 13 amino acids long. This chain's CDR3 is CASRGGSTDTQYF. The CDR3 coding sequence is TGTGCCAGCAGAGGCGGGAGCACAGATACGCAGTATTTT.

This clone came up once. V gene TRBV5-4 combines with J gene TRBJ2-4; perhaps TRBD2 as D (5 bases). CDR3 size: 16 residues. Germline V gene lookup returns CDR1 SGHNT and CDR2 YYREEE (reference sequence). The V and J ends lost 5 bases and 1 base respectively, with 16 bases between them. For the CDR3, the DNA is TGTGCCAGCAGTCGATCTGCCGGGGTCGCCAAAAACATTCAGTACTTC. Translation gives CASSRSAGVAKNIQYF.

The rearrangement links TRBV10-1 to TRBJ1-2; 7 bases fit TRBD1. This CDR3 spans 12 amino acids. Germline CDR1 WNHNN, CDR2 SYGVQD (reference sequence). Losses at the gene ends were 6 bases for V and 8 bases for J; bases not matched to a gene: 6. CDR3 region: CASSDRAGGYTF. CDR3 DNA: TGCGCCAGCAGCGACAGGGCCGGCGGCTACACCTTC.

The CDR3 loop is CASSYSPSRRTDTQYF. DNA for the CDR3: TGTGCCAGCAGTTACTCGCCTAGCCGCCGTACAGATACGCAGTATTTT. This chain uses TRBV6-5 with TRBJ2-3; tentatively, D is TRBD2 (5 bases). The CDR3 length is 16 residues. The V end was cut by 0 bases, the J end by 3 bases, with 13 bases between. Germline CDR1 MNHEY, CDR2 SVGAGI.

This clone was detected once. CDR3 region: CASSPWSMNTEAFF. The DNA of the CDR3 is TGTGCCAGCAGCCCCTGGAGTATGAACACTGAAGCTTTCTTT. The chain recombines TRBV7-2 with TRBJ1-1; D gene uncertain. Germline V gives CDR1 SGHTA, CDR2 FQGNSA. Between the trimmed V and J ends, which lost 5 bases and 0 bases, there was a span of 10 bases. There are 14 residues in the CDR3.